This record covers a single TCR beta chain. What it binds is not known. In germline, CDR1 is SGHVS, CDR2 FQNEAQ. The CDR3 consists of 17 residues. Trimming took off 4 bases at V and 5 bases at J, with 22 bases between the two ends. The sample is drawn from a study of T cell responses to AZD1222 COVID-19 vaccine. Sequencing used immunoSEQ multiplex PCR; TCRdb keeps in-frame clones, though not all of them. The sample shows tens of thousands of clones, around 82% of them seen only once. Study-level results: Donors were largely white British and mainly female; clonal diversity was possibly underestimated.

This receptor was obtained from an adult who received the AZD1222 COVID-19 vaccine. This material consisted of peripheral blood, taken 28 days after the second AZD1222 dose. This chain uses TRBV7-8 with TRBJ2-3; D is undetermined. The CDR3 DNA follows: TGTGCCAGCAGCTCTGGCGGCGCTCGAATATCTGGAGATACGCAGTATTTT. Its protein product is CASSSGGARISGDTQYF.